Below are 30 T cell receptor beta chains sequenced from a single sample in a study of vaccination effects on CD4 cells after COVID-19. The antigens these receptors bind are not known. Method: immunoSEQ multiplex PCR; TCRdb's copy keeps in-frame clones and lacks some. The sample comprises under 30,000 clones, around 75% of which are singletons, and 10% rests with the top ten. CD4+ T cells specific for antigen were expanded with viral peptide pools by the ViraFEST assay before sequencing. The authors isolated CD4+ T cells after approximately 9 days of culture. Nucleocapsid antibody tests were negative, and the vaccine recipients had no prior SARS-CoV-2 infection. Sequencing was performed on CD4+ T cells from PBMCs cultured with HCoV-NL63 spike peptides, taken before COVID-19 vaccination. The receptors originated from a human donor who received a COVID-19 vaccine.

The chain employs TRBV19 and TRBJ2-7; 12 bases agree with TRBD2. The CDR3 is made up of 15 amino acids. Germline assignment: CDR1 LNHDA and CDR2 SQIVND (reference sequence). After removal of 9 bases from V and 2 bases from J, the junction contained 8 bases not matched to a gene. The CDR3 spells CASRLSSGGAYEQYF. The CDR3 DNA reads as TGTGCCAGCCGACTCTCTAGCGGGGGGGCCTACGAGCAGTACTTC.

This clone occurred once. The rearrangement uses TRBV10-1 and TRBJ1-1, with D unresolved. V shed 5 bases and J shed 5 bases, with 9 bases lying between them. Germline V gene lookup returns CDR1 WNHNN and CDR2 SYGVQD (reference sequence). The CDR3 runs to 12 residues. The CDR3 sequence: CASSSAGTEAFF. The CDR3 DNA reads as TGCGCCAGCAGTTCCGCGGGAACTGAAGCTTTCTTT.

The chain uses TRBV14 and TRBJ2-7; D not resolved. V lost 1 base and J lost 5, with 9 bases in between. Germline values: CDR1 SGHDN, CDR2 FVKESK. The CDR3 spans 13 residues. CDR3 DNA sequence: TGTGCCAGCAGCCAAGTCCCGTCGCACGAGCAGTACTTC. The encoded protein is CASSQVPSHEQYF.

V and J are TRBV2 and TRBJ1-2; a possible D gene is TRBD1 (5 bases). Trimming cost V 8 bases and J 0 bases, with 13 bases left between them. CDR1 is SNHLY, CDR2 FYNNEI, per germline. CDR3 size: 14 residues. DNA for the CDR3: TGTGCCAGCCTGAGGACACAAACTAACTATGGCTACACCTTC. It yields the protein CASLRTQTNYGYTF.

Here the CDR3 reads CASSLTPFNSPLHF. The CDR3 DNA sequence: TGTGCCAGCAGCTTAACCCCTTTTAATTCACCCCTCCACTTT. The chain couples TRBV7-2 to TRBJ1-6; D remains ambiguous. The germline V and J ends were trimmed by 2 bases and 6 bases, with 8 bases remaining between them. The CDR3 runs 14 residues. Looked up from germline, CDR1 is SGHTA and CDR2 is FQGNSA.

The rearrangement uses TRBV29-1 and TRBJ2-5, with TRBD1 as a possible D gene (6 bases). Germline lookup yields CDR1 SQVTM and CDR2 ANQGSEA. CDR3 length: 13 amino acids. Trimming stripped 6 bases from V and 4 bases from J, with 15 bases between. CDR3 nucleotide sequence: TGCAGCGTCCGGGACACTGGGGGAGAGACCCAGTACTTC. Residues: CSVRDTGGETQYF.

In its sample, this clone was seen once. The chain recombines TRBV2 with TRBJ1-2, with a weak D call TRBD1 (5 bases). The CDR3 has 15 residues. Deletions cut 3 bases from V and 4 bases from J, with 15 bases between. Germline V gives CDR1 SNHLY, CDR2 FYNNEI. CDR3 nucleotide sequence: TGTGCCAGCAGTGACGGAGCAGGGTCTGCCTATGGCTACACCTTC. Translation gives CASSDGAGSAYGYTF.

The chain has TRBV2 and TRBJ1-3; possible D gene TRBD1, 6 bases. The CDR3 runs to 16 residues. The germline V gene encodes CDR1 SNHLY and CDR2 FYNNEI. V lost 3 bases to trimming and J lost 1 base, with 13 bases between them. The CDR3 here is CASSEGRGVSGNTIYF. CDR3 DNA sequence: TGTGCCAGCAGTGAGGGCAGGGGAGTTTCTGGAAACACCATATATTTT.

The J gene is TRBJ1-1, the V gene TRBV6-5; D gene ambiguous. This CDR3 comprises 13 residues. Germline V gene sequence: CDR1 MNHEY, CDR2 SVGAGI. Between the trimmed V and J ends, which lost 0 bases and 6 bases, there was a span of 8 bases. The CDR3 sequence is CASSYSIGAEAFF. DNA for the CDR3: TGTGCCAGCAGTTACTCGATCGGGGCTGAAGCTTTCTTT.

The rearrangement joins TRBV6-4 to TRBJ2-5; 9 bases align to TRBD2. Germline lookup yields CDR1 MRHNA and CDR2 SNTAGT. The CDR3 loop spans 14 amino acids. V lost 4 bases, J lost 2 bases, and 2 bases stayed unmatched. CDR3 sequence: CASSATSGQETQYF. DNA of the CDR3: TGTGCCAGCAGTGCGACTAGCGGACAAGAGACCCAGTACTTC.

This chain uses TRBV6-5 with TRBJ1-4; 9 bases line up with TRBD1. Per the germline V gene, CDR1 is MNHEY and CDR2 is SVGAGI. The CDR3 runs to 15 residues. The J segment lost 7 bases and the V segment lost 2 bases, leaving 5 bases of the junction unmatched. CDR3 nucleotides: TGTGCCAGCAGTTACGGACAGGGGAAAGGTGAAAAACTGTTTTTT. Encoded protein: CASSYGQGKGEKLFF.

This clone was found a few times. The chain recombines TRBV30 with TRBJ1-5; TRBD1 agrees at 7 bases. Unmatched junction bases numbered 4, after V lost 3 bases and J lost 5 bases. The CDR3 covers 13 residues. Germline V CDR1 and CDR2: GTSNPN, SVGIG (reference sequence). The CDR3 protein is CAWSGTGDQPQHF. The DNA for the CDR3 is TGTGCCTGGAGCGGTACAGGGGATCAGCCCCAGCATTTT.

This clone was seen only once. The gene calls are TRBV19 and TRBJ1-4; 7 bases are a match to TRBD1. V dropped 6 bases and J dropped 7; count of bases not matched to a gene: 11. Germline V lookup: CDR1 LNHDA, CDR2 SQIVND (reference sequence). The CDR3 contains 15 residues. The CDR3 region is CASSPGQARGEKLFF. The DNA for the CDR3 is TGTGCCAGTAGCCCTGGACAGGCGCGGGGTGAAAAACTGTTTTTT.

The genes are TRBV20-1 and TRBJ1-5; D is possibly TRBD1 (6 bases). This CDR3 is 15 amino acids long. V dropped 3 bases and J dropped 10 bases, with 22 bases sitting between them. From germline, CDR1 is DFQATT and CDR2 SNEGSKA (reference sequence). CDR3 DNA: TGCAGTGCTAGTTCGGGGGCAGACTGGTTCCGTCCCCAGCATTTT. This gives the protein CSASSGADWFRPQHF.

The chain joins TRBV19 to TRBJ2-2; D remains ambiguous. V lost 3 bases and J lost 5, with 7 bases in between. This CDR3 contains 13 residues. Germline V lookup: CDR1 LNHDA, CDR2 SQIVND (reference sequence). The CDR3 is CASSIPETGELFF. The CDR3 DNA reads TGTGCCAGTAGTATTCCGGAGACCGGGGAGCTGTTTTTT.

CDR3 nucleotides: TGTGCCAGCAGCGGGACGTGGGGTAGCGGGGGTACCCAGTACTTC. This encodes CASSGTWGSGGTQYF. The genes are TRBV7-9 and TRBJ2-5, with 9 bases fitting TRBD2. Germline V gene sequence: CDR1 SEHNR, CDR2 FQNEAQ (reference sequence). The junction had 12 bases not matched to a gene; V was cut back by 5 bases and J by 8 bases. CDR3 length equals 15 residues.

The CDR3 bases are TGTGCCAGCAGTTTAGCGATCCGAGAAGCTTTCTTT. This sequence encodes CASSLAIREAFF. V gene TRBV12-3 or TRBV12-4 combines with J gene TRBJ1-1; no clear D gene. This CDR3 comprises 12 residues. V was shortened by 0 bases and J by 8 bases, with 7 bases between the two germline ends.

This chain links TRBV7-2 with TRBJ2-1, with D possibly called TRBD1 or TRBD2 (5 bases each). CDR3 length: 12 amino acids. Per germline, CDR1 SGHTA and CDR2 FQGNSA. V lost 2 bases to trimming and J lost 7 bases, with 6 bases between them. This CDR3 reads CASSLWGNEQFF. Written as DNA, the CDR3 is TGTGCCAGCAGCTTATGGGGGAATGAGCAGTTCTTC. The full variable domain, completed using reference TRBV7-2 and TRBJ2-1, is GAGVSQSPSNKVTEKGKDVELRCDPISGHTALYWYRQSLGQGLEFLIYFQGNSAPDKSGLPSDRFSAERTGGSVSTLTIQRTQQEDSAVYLCASSLWGNEQFFGPGTRLTVL.

This clone was seen a single time. The chain recombines TRBV10-1 with TRBJ2-1; 11 nucleotides line up with TRBD2. The ends lost 8 bases at V and 10 bases at J; junction bases unmatched: 13. CDR1 and CDR2 (germline): WNHNN, SYGVQD (reference sequence). The CDR3 runs 15 residues. The CDR3 here is CASASGTSGSLEQFF. The CDR3 nucleotides are TGCGCCAGCGCGTCCGGGACTAGCGGTTCTCTGGAGCAGTTCTTC.

This rearrangement joins TRBV3-1 (or the pseudogene TRBV3-2) to TRBJ1-1; 7 bases line up with TRBD1. CDR1 is LGHDT, CDR2 YNNKEL, per germline (reference sequence). This CDR3 is 14 amino acids long. V gave up 8 bases and J gave up 1 base; unmatched junction bases: 7. CDR3 DNA sequence: TGTGCCAGCGGACCGGGACAGAAGAACACTGAAGCTTTCTTT. Protein product: CASGPGQKNTEAFF.

The V and J genes are TRBV5-1 and TRBJ2-5; D is unclear. CDR1 and CDR2 from the germline V gene are SGHRS and YFSETQ. CDR3 length: 13 amino acids. Trimming removed 1 base at V and 0 bases at J, with 4 bases between. The CDR3 loop reads CASSLQDQETQYF. CDR3 coding DNA: TGCGCCAGCAGCTTGCAGGACCAAGAGACCCAGTACTTC. Full variable domain (missing parts from reference TRBV5-1 and TRBJ2-5): KAGVTQTPRYLIKTRGQQVTLSCSPISGHRSVSWYQQTPGQGLQFLFEYFSETQRNKGNFPGRFSGRQFSNSRSEMNVSTLELGDSALYLCASSLQDQETQYFGPGTRLLVL.

This clone was detected only a few times. The chain is built from TRBV3-1 (or the pseudogene TRBV3-2) and TRBJ2-2, with 12 bases fitting TRBD2. V shed 1 base, J shed 0 bases, and the junction held 3 bases outside the gene matches. This CDR3 region has 18 residues. Germline V lookup: CDR1 LGHDT, CDR2 YNNKEL (reference sequence). The chain's CDR3 is CASSQGLAGGANTGELFF. The CDR3 DNA follows: TGTGCCAGCAGCCAAGGTCTAGCGGGAGGGGCGAACACCGGGGAGCTGTTTTTT.

In this sample, this clone turned up once. The chain employs TRBV29-1 and TRBJ1-1; 8 nucleotides align to TRBD1. With 6 bases clipped from V and 4 bases from J, the junction kept 16 bases outside the gene matches. Germline CDR1 SQVTM, CDR2 ANQGSEA. CDR3 size: 16 residues. The CDR3 protein is CSVPNKMTGVGTEAFF. CDR3 sequence (DNA): TGCAGCGTCCCCAATAAAATGACAGGGGTCGGCACTGAAGCTTTCTTT.

The V call is TRBV7-9, the J call TRBJ2-5; 9 bases map to TRBD1. The CDR3 has 15 amino acids. V was pared by 7 bases and J by 5 bases, with 11 bases of the junction left unmatched. The germline gives CDR1 SEHNR, CDR2 FQNEAQ (reference sequence). The CDR3 loop reads CASTQDGTGRETQYF. DNA of the CDR3: TGTGCCAGCACTCAGGACGGGACAGGGAGGGAGACCCAGTACTTC. The entire variable domain, with the rest obtained from reference TRBV7-9 and TRBJ2-5, is as follows: DTGVSQNPRHKITKRGQNVTFRCDPISEHNRLYWYRQTLGQGPEFLTYFQNEAQLEKSRLLSDRFSAERPKGSFSTLEIQRTEQGDSAMYLCASTQDGTGRETQYFGPGTRLLVL.

This sequence joins TRBV13 and TRBJ2-7; D is ambiguous. The length of the CDR3 is 14 residues. Germline-derived CDR1 and CDR2 are PRHDT and FYEKMQ (reference sequence). Trimming shortened V by 6 bases and J by 0 bases, and 12 bases separated the two germline ends. CDR3 nucleotide sequence: TGTGCCAGCAGGCCGATCAGGAGCTCCTACGAGCAGTACTTC. Translated, it gives CASRPIRSSYEQYF. Variable domain in full (rest from reference TRBV13 and TRBJ2-7): AAGVIQSPRHLIKEKRETATLKCYPIPRHDTVYWYQQGPGQDPQFLISFYEKMQSDKGSIPDRFSAQQFSDYHSELNMSSLELGDSALYFCASRPIRSSYEQYFGPGTRLTVT.

The chain couples TRBV5-8 to TRBJ2-1; TRBD2 matches 9 bases. V dropped 4 bases and J dropped 6; count of bases not matched to a gene: 5. CDR3 length: 14 residues. Germline values: CDR1 SGHTS, CDR2 YDEGEE. CDR3 sequence: CASSGTSFPNEQFF. The CDR3 DNA reads TGTGCCAGCAGCGGGACTAGCTTTCCCAATGAGCAGTTCTTC.

V and J are TRBV3-1 (or the pseudogene TRBV3-2) and TRBJ1-1; TRBD1 matches 12 bases. V gave up 4 bases and J gave up 4 bases; unmatched junction bases: 4. Germline CDR1 and CDR2: LGHDT and YNNKEL (reference sequence). CDR3 length: 15 amino acids. The CDR3 loop reads CASSPGTGGGTEAFF. The CDR3 nucleotides are TGTGCCAGCAGCCCCGGGACAGGGGGCGGCACTGAAGCTTTCTTT.

The chain joins TRBV27 to TRBJ2-3; D call uncertain. Germline V gene lookup returns CDR1 MNHEY and CDR2 SMNVEV (reference sequence). The CDR3 length is 14 residues. V shed 8 bases and J shed 2 bases, with 14 bases lying between them. The CDR3 nucleotides are TGTGCCAGCTTGCAACGCGGCAACACAGATACGCAGTATTTT. As protein: CASLQRGNTDTQYF.

The chain couples TRBV10-3 to TRBJ1-1, with D unclear. V lost 0 bases, J lost 11 bases, and 16 bases lay in between. The germline V gene has CDR1 ENHRY and CDR2 SYGVKD. The CDR3 covers 14 residues. CDR3 residues: CAISESSGSPVAFF. Written as DNA, the CDR3 is TGTGCCATCAGTGAGTCGTCCGGGTCTCCTGTGGCTTTCTTT.

The chain employs TRBV19 and TRBJ1-2; TRBD1 matches at 9 bases. V dropped 4 bases and J dropped 4; count of bases not matched to a gene: 7. This CDR3 spans 15 amino acids. Germline CDR1 and CDR2: LNHDA and SQIVND (reference sequence). CDR3 DNA sequence: TGTGCCAGTAGTACGGGACAGGGCGCGGGCTATGGCTACACCTTC. Amino acids: CASSTGQGAGYGYTF.